The clone carrying this T cell receptor (beta chain) was seen at least ten times. One entry per CDR3 protein, called by TCRdb with MiXCR from the RT-PCR reads. Seen here are about 960,000 distinct CDR3 sequences, about 20% observed once, and the top ten hold about 6%. The sample is drawn from a study of patients and donors after allogeneic stem cell transplantation. This sequence originates from a human donor who was either an allogeneic HSCT recipient or a stem cell or donor lymphocyte infusion donor (not recorded which). It is not recorded whose cells these are; they may come from a transplant donor. The sequencing sample was made of blood, either unsorted or a sorted T cell fraction (not recorded which).

The CDR3 DNA sequence: TGCGCCAGCAGCTCCCAATTAGATACGCAGTATTTT. Translated, it gives CASSSQLDTQYF. V usage is TRBV5-1 and J usage is TRBJ2-3; D not resolved. CDR3 length: 12 residues. Deletions cut 3 bases from V and 5 bases from J, with 7 bases between. Germline V gene lookup returns CDR1 SGHRS and CDR2 YFSETQ.